This TCR beta chain came from a study of metastatic and nonmetastatic thyroid tumors. The V end was cut by 7 bases, the J end by 3 bases, with 19 bases between. Germline CDR1 MDHEN, CDR2 SYDVKM. This CDR3 spans 15 amino acids. None of the patients had undergone any treatment ahead of thyroid surgery. TCRdb re-called clones from the PCR reads using MiXCR. Of about 9,900 clones listed, roughly 11% are singletons. This rearrangement joins TRBV28 to TRBJ2-7; TRBD1 or TRBD2 may be the D gene (6 bases each). The TCR sequence derives from a female donor with papillary thyroid cancer or a benign thyroid nodule (not recorded which). Some clones in this sample may be carry-over from other donors' samples. The material sequenced was tumor tissue. The DNA for the CDR3 is TGTGCCAGCAACTACGGGGGCGCGGTTGGCTACGAGCAGTACGTC. Translation: CASNYGGAVGYEQYV.